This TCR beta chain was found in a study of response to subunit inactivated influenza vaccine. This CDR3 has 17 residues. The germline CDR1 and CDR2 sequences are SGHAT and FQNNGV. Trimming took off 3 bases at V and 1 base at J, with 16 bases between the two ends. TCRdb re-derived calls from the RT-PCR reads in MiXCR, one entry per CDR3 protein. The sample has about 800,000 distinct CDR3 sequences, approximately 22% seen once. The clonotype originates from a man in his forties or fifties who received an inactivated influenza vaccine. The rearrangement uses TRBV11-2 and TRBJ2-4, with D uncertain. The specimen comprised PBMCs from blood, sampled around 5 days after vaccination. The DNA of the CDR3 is TGTGCCAGCAGCTTGACGGACGGCAACCTCGCCAAAAACATTCAGTACTTC. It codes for CASSLTDGNLAKNIQYF.